These 14 T cell receptor beta chains share one sample of origin, sequenced in a study of CD8 T cells in ankylosing spondylitis. TCRdb called the 5' RACE reads again in MiXCR, with one record for every CDR3 protein. Among approximately 340,000 distinct CDR3 sequences listed, 14% to 15% were seen once. Sequencing was done on a sample of blood, either unsorted or a sorted T cell fraction (not recorded which). Source of these receptors: a male donor with ankylosing spondylitis or in good health (not recorded which).

This clonotype was counted at least ten times. This rearrangement joins TRBV12-3 or TRBV12-4 to TRBJ2-7; the match to TRBD1 covers 8 bases. V trimming: 5 bases; J trimming: 5 bases; junction bases outside the gene matches: 11. The CDR3 extends over 15 amino acids. The CDR3 nucleotides are TGTGCCAGCAGTGCCAGACAGGGGCGAGGCCACGAGCAGTACTTC. This codes for CASSARQGRGHEQYF.

This clonotype was detected a few times. The CDR3 spells CASSLRLAHEQYF. In DNA, the CDR3 is TGCGCCAGCAGCTTAAGGCTAGCACACGAGCAGTACTTC. This chain links TRBV5-1 with TRBJ2-7; weak D call: TRBD2 (5 bases). The CDR3 runs to 13 residues. The ends were cut back, 2 bases at V and 5 bases at J, with 11 bases in the middle. Germline assignment: CDR1 SGHRS and CDR2 YFSETQ. Full variable domain (outside the CDR3, taken from reference TRBV5-1 and TRBJ2-7): KAGVTQTPRYLIKTRGQQVTLSCSPISGHRSVSWYQQTPGQGLQFLFEYFSETQRNKGNFPGRFSGRQFSNSRSEMNVSTLELGDSALYLCASSLRLAHEQYFGPGTRLTVT.

The chain combines TRBV21-1 with TRBJ2-3; TRBD2 was called by the table and not checked on the DNA. TRBV21-1 is a documented pseudogene. The CDR3 has 18 amino acids. DNA of the CDR3: TGTGCCAGCAGCAAAGTTAATCCTGGACTGACTAGCACAGATACGCAGTATTTT. Translation: CASSKVNPGLTSTDTQYF.

This clonotype was picked up a small number of times. The V gene is TRBV29-1, the J gene TRBJ1-1; no reliable D call. The CDR3 has 13 residues. V was clipped by 2 bases and J by 4 bases, with 11 bases between them. CDR1 is SQVTM, CDR2 ANQGSEA, per germline. CDR3 region: CSVERRGGTEAFF. DNA of the CDR3: TGCAGCGTTGAAAGGCGGGGAGGCACTGAAGCTTTCTTT.

The chain is built from TRBV7-9 and TRBJ1-1; no definite D call. CDR1 and CDR2 from the germline V gene are SEHNR and FQNEAQ (reference sequence). This CDR3 comprises 14 residues. Deletions cut 7 bases from V and 0 bases from J, with 12 bases between. CDR3 sequence: CASTRQELNTEAFF. The CDR3 region has the DNA TGTGCCAGCACCCGCCAGGAATTGAACACTGAAGCTTTCTTT.

Only a few counts were recorded for this clonotype. J is TRBJ2-4 and V is TRBV19; 9 bases match TRBD2. The CDR3 consists of 16 residues. The ends lost 7 bases at V and 4 bases at J; junction bases unmatched: 11. Germline loops: CDR1 LNHDA, CDR2 SQIVND (reference sequence). Written as DNA, the CDR3 is TGTGCCAGTACGGCGGGAGGGCCCATAGGAAAAAACATTCAGTACTTC. The encoded protein is CASTAGGPIGKNIQYF.

This rearrangement joins TRBV5-6 to TRBJ2-1; 9 nucleotides line up with TRBD1. Trimming cost V 4 bases and J 4 bases; bases outside gene matches: 6. Germline V CDR1 and CDR2: SGHDT, YYEEEE. There are 15 residues in the CDR3. CDR3 in amino acids: CASSPDRGYYNEQFF. The DNA for the CDR3 is TGTGCCAGCAGCCCGGACAGGGGATATTACAATGAGCAGTTCTTC.

The chain combines TRBV4-1 with TRBJ1-1; D not certain. Per the germline V gene, CDR1 is MGHRA and CDR2 is YSYEKL. The CDR3 spans 14 residues. Trimming left V 1 base short and J 1 base short, with 7 bases between. The CDR3 DNA reads TGCGCCAGCAGCCAAGCAACAGAGAACACTGAAGCTTTCTTT. Encoded protein: CASSQATENTEAFF.

The chain combines TRBV29-1 with TRBJ2-7; D is uncertain. The CDR3 spans 12 residues. Trimming took 4 bases from V and 2 from J, leaving 9 bases between them. Germline V gives CDR1 SQVTM, CDR2 ANQGSEA. DNA of the CDR3: TGCAGCGTTGCGCTTTCCACCTACGAGCAGTACTTC. This translates into CSVALSTYEQYF.

This clonotype was seen a single time. This rearrangement joins TRBV6-1 to TRBJ2-7; a weak D match, TRBD1 (5 bases). V shed 1 base and J shed 5 bases, with 9 bases lying between them. The CDR3 is 13 residues long. The germline CDR1 and CDR2 sequences are MNHNS and SASEGT. CDR3 sequence (DNA): TGTGCCAGCAGTGAAGTAGGCAGGGACGAGCAGTACTTC. Protein product: CASSEVGRDEQYF.

The rearrangement links TRBV12-3 or TRBV12-4 to TRBJ1-1, with D unclear. This CDR3 is 13 amino acids long. Trimming took 8 bases from V and 3 from J, leaving 13 bases between them. CDR3 loop: CASLPRDYTEAFF. CDR3 sequence (DNA): TGTGCCAGCCTCCCCCGGGATTACACTGAAGCTTTCTTT.

This clonotype was seen more than once but under ten times. The chain combines TRBV7-2 with TRBJ1-2; D remains unclear. With 5 bases removed from V and 6 bases from J, the gap between germline ends came to 19 bases. The CDR3 loop spans 15 amino acids. CDR1 is SGHTA, CDR2 FQGNSA, per germline. The CDR3 coding sequence is TGTGCCAGCAGCCCTAGAGGTCAGGTTGAAAATGGCTACACCTTC. Translated: CASSPRGQVENGYTF.

V is TRBV10-1 and J is TRBJ2-1, with TRBD2 matching 8 bases. Trimming removed 2 bases from V and 7 bases from J; junction bases left unmatched: 7. The CDR3 covers 15 residues. Germline V gives CDR1 WNHNN, CDR2 SYGVQD (reference sequence). The DNA of the CDR3 is TGCGCCAGCAGTGAGGTCCGGGGGGGAGGGAATGAGCAGTTCTTC. Translated: CASSEVRGGGNEQFF.

The V gene is TRBV19, the J gene TRBJ2-1; TRBD1 agrees at 8 bases. The V gene's germline CDR1 is LNHDA and CDR2 SQIVND (reference sequence). CDR3 length: 15 amino acids. V was pared by 1 base and J by 2 bases, with 1 base of the junction left unmatched. The CDR3 nucleotides read TGTGCCAGTAGTATAGGGACAGGGACCTACAATGAGCAGTTCTTC. It yields the protein CASSIGTGTYNEQFF. Looking up the rest from reference TRBV19 and TRBJ2-1 gives the full variable domain: DGGITQSPKYLFRKEGQNVTLSCEQNLNHDAMYWYRQDPGQGLRLIYYSQIVNDFQKGDIAEGYSVSREKKESFPLTVTSAQKNPTAFYLCASSIGTGTYNEQFFGPGTRLTVL.